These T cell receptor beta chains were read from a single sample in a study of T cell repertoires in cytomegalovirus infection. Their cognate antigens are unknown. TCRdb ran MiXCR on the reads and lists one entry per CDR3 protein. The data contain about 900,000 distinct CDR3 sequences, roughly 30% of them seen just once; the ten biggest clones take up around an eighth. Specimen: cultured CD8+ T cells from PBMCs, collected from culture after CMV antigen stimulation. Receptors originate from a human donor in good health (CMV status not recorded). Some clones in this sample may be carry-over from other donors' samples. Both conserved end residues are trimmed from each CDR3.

cdr3_aa: ASSYDFMIRDTLSSGANVLT; j_call: TRBJ2-6; v_call: TRBV6-2/TRBV6-3
cdr3_aa: ASSQEVLAGEGELF; j_call: TRBJ2-2; v_call: TRBV14
cdr3_aa: ASRLGGGGYEQY; j_call: TRBJ2-7; v_call: TRBV27
cdr3_aa: ASSPPASPVGSPLH; j_call: TRBJ1-6; v_call: TRBV19
cdr3_aa: SVFGAGELF; j_call: TRBJ2-2; v_call: TRBV29-1
cdr3_aa: ASSYDASATRNQPQH; j_call: TRBJ1-5; v_call: TRBV7-2
cdr3_aa: ASSYFGTGRDEQF; j_call: TRBJ2-1; v_call: TRBV6-6
cdr3_aa: ASSPRAAGGPSDTQY; j_call: TRBJ2-3; v_call: TRBV4-1
cdr3_aa: ASRGGALH; j_call: TRBJ1-6; v_call: TRBV6-6
cdr3_aa: ASSLEALTRNTEAF; j_call: TRBJ1-1; v_call: TRBV7-9
cdr3_aa: ASSLRAGGGRDTQY; j_call: TRBJ2-3; v_call: TRBV7-8
cdr3_aa: ASSPLPRVPDTQY; j_call: TRBJ2-3; v_call: TRBV4-2
cdr3_aa: ASSPDKYNQPQH; j_call: TRBJ1-5; v_call: TRBV28
cdr3_aa: ASSEADRVGYT; j_call: TRBJ1-2; v_call: TRBV2
cdr3_aa: ATSEINSSTDTQY; j_call: TRBJ2-3; v_call: TRBV24-1
cdr3_aa: ASSQTGGIYGYT; j_call: TRBJ1-2; v_call: TRBV6-1
cdr3_aa: ASSKGLGNTIY; j_call: TRBJ1-3; v_call: TRBV7-8
cdr3_aa: ASSEDALLDRGLNTEAF; j_call: TRBJ1-1; v_call: TRBV6-1
cdr3_aa: ASTPDWGVIWSDTEAF; j_call: TRBJ1-1; v_call: TRBV12-3/TRBV12-4
cdr3_aa: ASSMGQYYEQY; j_call: TRBJ2-7; v_call: TRBV19
cdr3_aa: ASSRRPGEETQY; j_call: TRBJ2-5; v_call: TRBV19
cdr3_aa: ASSLGAGTGTQEGYGYT; j_call: TRBJ1-2; v_call: TRBV5-8
cdr3_aa: ASSTHRGGTNEKLF; j_call: TRBJ1-4; v_call: TRBV27
cdr3_aa: ASSQVGGEVDEQF; j_call: TRBJ2-1; v_call: TRBV4-1
cdr3_aa: SASIQDSASYEQY; j_call: TRBJ2-7; v_call: TRBV20-1
cdr3_aa: ASSDEWGDETQY; j_call: TRBJ2-5; v_call: TRBV6-6
cdr3_aa: ASSLSPGALTNYGYT; j_call: TRBJ1-2; v_call: TRBV7-2
cdr3_aa: ASSFRGGADEKLF; j_call: TRBJ1-4; v_call: TRBV7-9
cdr3_aa: ASGRWIEQF; j_call: TRBJ2-1; v_call: TRBV27
cdr3_aa: ASSPFPNQDPTDTQY; j_call: TRBJ2-3; v_call: TRBV12-3/TRBV12-4
cdr3_aa: ASSIKRGVEQF; j_call: TRBJ2-1; v_call: TRBV19
cdr3_aa: ASTTLPTDQETQY; j_call: TRBJ2-5; v_call: TRBV2
cdr3_aa: ASSWWTGEPPADTQY; j_call: TRBJ2-3; v_call: TRBV12-3/TRBV12-4
cdr3_aa: ASRFRDSGELF; j_call: TRBJ2-2; v_call: TRBV7-9
cdr3_aa: ASSRTDRGRTEAF; j_call: TRBJ1-1; v_call: TRBV6-5
cdr3_aa: ASSPEGPYEQY; j_call: TRBJ2-7; v_call: TRBV6-1
cdr3_aa: ASSLSSKGGTEAF; j_call: TRBJ1-1; v_call: TRBV27
cdr3_aa: ASSEAVLMNPEGSTQY; j_call: TRBJ2-5; v_call: TRBV7-9
cdr3_aa: ASSESLEKLF; j_call: TRBJ1-4; v_call: TRBV10-2
cdr3_aa: ASRNQGYTEAF; j_call: TRBJ1-1; v_call: TRBV6-5
cdr3_aa: ASSLPEGGGQPQH; j_call: TRBJ1-5; v_call: TRBV28
cdr3_aa: ASSFSGGPGDTQY; j_call: TRBJ2-3; v_call: TRBV6-1